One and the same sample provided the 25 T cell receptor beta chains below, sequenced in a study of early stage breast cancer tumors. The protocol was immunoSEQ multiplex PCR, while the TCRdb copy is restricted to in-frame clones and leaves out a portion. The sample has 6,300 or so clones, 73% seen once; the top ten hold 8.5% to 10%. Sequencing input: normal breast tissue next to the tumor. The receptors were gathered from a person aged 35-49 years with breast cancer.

DNA of the CDR3: TGTGCCAGCAGTGGGGCGGGTAGCAATCAGCCCCAGCATTTT. It specifies CASSGAGSNQPQHF. This chain uses TRBV25-1 with TRBJ1-5; D call uncertain. Germline-derived CDR1 and CDR2 are MGHDK and SYGVNS. The length of the CDR3 is 14 residues. The germline V and J ends were trimmed by 4 bases and 0 bases, with 7 bases remaining between them.

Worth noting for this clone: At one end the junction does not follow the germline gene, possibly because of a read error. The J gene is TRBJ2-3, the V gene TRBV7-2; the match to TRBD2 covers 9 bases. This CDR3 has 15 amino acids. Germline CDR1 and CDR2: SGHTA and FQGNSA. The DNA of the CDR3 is TGTGCCAGCAGTTTAGGGGGGACTAGCACTTATACGCAGTATTTT. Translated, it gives CASSLGGTSTYTQYF.

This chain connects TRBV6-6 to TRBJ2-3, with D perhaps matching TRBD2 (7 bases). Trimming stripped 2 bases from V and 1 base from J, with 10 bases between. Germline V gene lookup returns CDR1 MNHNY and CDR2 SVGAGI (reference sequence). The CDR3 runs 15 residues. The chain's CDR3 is CASSYVGGGTDTQYF. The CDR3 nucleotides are TGTGCCAGCAGTTACGTAGGGGGGGGCACAGATACGCAGTATTTT.

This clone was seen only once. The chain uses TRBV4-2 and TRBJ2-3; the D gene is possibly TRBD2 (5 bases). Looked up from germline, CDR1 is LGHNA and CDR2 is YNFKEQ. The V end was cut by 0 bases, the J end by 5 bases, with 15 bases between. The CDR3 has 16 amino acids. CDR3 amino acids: CASSQEVMAAGDTQYF. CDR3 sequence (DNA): TGTGCCAGCAGCCAAGAGGTAATGGCTGCGGGAGATACGCAGTATTTT.

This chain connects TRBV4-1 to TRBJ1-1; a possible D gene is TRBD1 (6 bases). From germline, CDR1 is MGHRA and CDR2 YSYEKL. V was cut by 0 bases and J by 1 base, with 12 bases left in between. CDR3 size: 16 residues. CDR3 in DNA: TGCGCCAGCAGCCAAGATGGGGGAGGGGGGAACACTGAAGCTTTCTTT. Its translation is CASSQDGGGGNTEAFF.

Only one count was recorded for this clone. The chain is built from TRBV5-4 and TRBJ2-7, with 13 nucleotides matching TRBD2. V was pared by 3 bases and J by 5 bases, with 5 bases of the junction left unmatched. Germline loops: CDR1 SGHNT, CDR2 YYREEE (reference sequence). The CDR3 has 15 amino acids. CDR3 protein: CASSYGTSGTDEQYF. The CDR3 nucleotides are TGTGCCAGCAGCTACGGGACTAGCGGGACCGACGAGCAGTACTTC.

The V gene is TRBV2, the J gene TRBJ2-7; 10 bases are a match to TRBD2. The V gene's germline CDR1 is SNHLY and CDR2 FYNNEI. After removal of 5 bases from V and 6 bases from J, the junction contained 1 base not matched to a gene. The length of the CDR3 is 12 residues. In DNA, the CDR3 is TGTGCCAGCAGTAGGACTAGCGGCGAGCAGTACTTC. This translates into CASSRTSGEQYF.

DNA of the CDR3: TGTGCCAGCTCACCATGGGGTAGCGGGAGTAGTTCCTACAATGAGCAGTTCTTC. It yields the protein CASSPWGSGSSSYNEQFF. The chain combines TRBV18 with TRBJ2-1; 9 bases align to TRBD2. The V gene end was trimmed by 2 bases and the J gene end by 1 base; junction bases not matched to a gene: 9. Germline V CDR1 and CDR2: KGHSH, LQKENI. The CDR3 runs to 18 residues.

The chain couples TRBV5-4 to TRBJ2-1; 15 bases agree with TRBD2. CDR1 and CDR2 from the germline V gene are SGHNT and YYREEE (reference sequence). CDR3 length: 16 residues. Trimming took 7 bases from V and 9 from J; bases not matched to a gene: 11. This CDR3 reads CASQGLAGGYRSEQFF. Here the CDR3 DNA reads TGTGCCAGCCAAGGACTAGCGGGAGGGTATCGCAGTGAGCAGTTCTTC.

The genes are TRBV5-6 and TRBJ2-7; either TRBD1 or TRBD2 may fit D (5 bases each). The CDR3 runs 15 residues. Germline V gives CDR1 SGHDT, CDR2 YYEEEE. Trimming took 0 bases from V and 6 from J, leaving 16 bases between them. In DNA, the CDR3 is TGTGCCAGCAGCTTGGCCCTGTGGGACCTGGGCGAGCAGTACTTC. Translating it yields CASSLALWDLGEQYF.

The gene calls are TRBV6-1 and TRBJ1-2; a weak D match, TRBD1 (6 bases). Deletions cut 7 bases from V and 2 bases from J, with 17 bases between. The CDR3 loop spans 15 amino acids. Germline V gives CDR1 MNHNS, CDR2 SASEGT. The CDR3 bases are TGTGCCAGCATTGGAGGACAGACGGTAAACTATGGCTACACCTTC. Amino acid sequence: CASIGGQTVNYGYTF.

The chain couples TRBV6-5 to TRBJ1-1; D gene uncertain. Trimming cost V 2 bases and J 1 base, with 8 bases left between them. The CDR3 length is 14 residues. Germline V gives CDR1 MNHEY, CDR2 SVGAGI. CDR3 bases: TGTGCCAGCAGTTACGACGGTTCGAACACTGAAGCTTTCTTT. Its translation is CASSYDGSNTEAFF.

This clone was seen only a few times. CDR3 coding DNA: TGTGCCAGCAGTGGGGACAGGGCCTACGAGCAGTACTTC. This encodes CASSGDRAYEQYF. The genes are TRBV2 and TRBJ2-7; 9 nucleotides match TRBD1. The CDR3 extends over 13 amino acids. In germline, CDR1 is SNHLY, CDR2 FYNNEI. After removal of 4 bases from V and 2 bases from J, the junction contained 0 bases not matched to a gene.

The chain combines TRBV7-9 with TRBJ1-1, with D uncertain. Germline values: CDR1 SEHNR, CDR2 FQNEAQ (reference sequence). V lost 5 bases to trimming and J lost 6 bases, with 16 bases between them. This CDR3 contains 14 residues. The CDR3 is CASSKAAYLAEAFF. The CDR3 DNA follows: TGTGCCAGCAGCAAGGCAGCCTATCTTGCTGAAGCTTTCTTT.

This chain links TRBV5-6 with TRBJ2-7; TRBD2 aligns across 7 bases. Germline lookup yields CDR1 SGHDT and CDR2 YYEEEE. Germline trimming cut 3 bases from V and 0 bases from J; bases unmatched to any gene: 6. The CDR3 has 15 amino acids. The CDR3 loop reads CASSYSGGSSYEQYF. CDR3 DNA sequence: TGTGCCAGCAGCTATTCCGGGGGGAGCTCCTACGAGCAGTACTTC.

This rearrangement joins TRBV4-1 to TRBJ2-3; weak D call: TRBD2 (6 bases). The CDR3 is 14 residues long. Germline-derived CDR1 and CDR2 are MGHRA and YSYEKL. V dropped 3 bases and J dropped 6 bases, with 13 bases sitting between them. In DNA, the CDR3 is TGCGCCAGCAGCCAGGAGGGAGCTGTGGATACGCAGTATTTT. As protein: CASSQEGAVDTQYF.

This chain's CDR3 is CASSESRGLAGFDEQYF. CDR3 DNA: TGCGCCAGCAGTGAGTCGAGGGGACTAGCGGGATTCGACGAGCAGTACTTC. The chain recombines TRBV10-1 with TRBJ2-7, with 13 nucleotides matching TRBD2. Trimming cost V 0 bases and J 5 bases; bases outside gene matches: 7. The CDR3 length is 17 residues. Germline loops: CDR1 WNHNN, CDR2 SYGVQD (reference sequence).

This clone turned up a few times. The CDR3 reads CASSQPLVSYEQYF. The CDR3 bases are TGCGCCAGCAGCCAACCACTAGTGTCCTACGAGCAGTACTTC. This chain links TRBV4-3 with TRBJ2-7; perhaps TRBD2 as D (5 bases). In germline, CDR1 is LGHNA, CDR2 YSLEER. With 2 bases removed from V and 1 base from J, the gap between germline ends came to 9 bases. This CDR3 is 14 amino acids long.

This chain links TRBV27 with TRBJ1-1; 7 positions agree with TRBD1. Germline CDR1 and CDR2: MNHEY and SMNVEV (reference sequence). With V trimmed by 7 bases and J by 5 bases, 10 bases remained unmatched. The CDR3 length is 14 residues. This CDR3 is CASNRQGMGTEAFF. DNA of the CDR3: TGTGCCAGCAATAGACAGGGCATGGGAACTGAAGCTTTCTTT.

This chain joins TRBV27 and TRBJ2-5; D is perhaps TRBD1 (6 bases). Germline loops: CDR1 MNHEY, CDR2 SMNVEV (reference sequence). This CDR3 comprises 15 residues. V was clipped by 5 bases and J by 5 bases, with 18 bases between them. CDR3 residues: CASSRYQGLLETQYF. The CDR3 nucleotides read TGTGCCAGCAGTCGATACCAGGGGCTTCTGGAGACCCAGTACTTC.

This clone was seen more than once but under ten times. DNA for the CDR3: TGTGCCAGCAGCTGGGGCTACGAGCAGTACTTC. It codes for CASSWGYEQYF. The rearrangement uses TRBV4-2 and TRBJ2-7; D call uncertain. The germline gives CDR1 LGHNA, CDR2 YNFKEQ. There are 11 residues in the CDR3. Trimming left V 5 bases short and J 3 bases short, with 5 bases between.

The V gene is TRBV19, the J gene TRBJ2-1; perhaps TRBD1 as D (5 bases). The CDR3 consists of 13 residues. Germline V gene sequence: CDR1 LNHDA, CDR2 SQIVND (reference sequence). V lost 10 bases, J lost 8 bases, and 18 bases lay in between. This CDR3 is CATWVGPGYEQFF. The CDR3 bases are TGTGCCACTTGGGTGGGGCCCGGGTATGAGCAGTTCTTC.

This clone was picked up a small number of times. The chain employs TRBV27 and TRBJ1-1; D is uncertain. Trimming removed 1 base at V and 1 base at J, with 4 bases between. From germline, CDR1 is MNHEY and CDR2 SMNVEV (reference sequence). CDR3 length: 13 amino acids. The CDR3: CASSLFANTEAFF. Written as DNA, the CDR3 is TGTGCCAGCAGTTTATTTGCGAACACTGAAGCTTTCTTT.

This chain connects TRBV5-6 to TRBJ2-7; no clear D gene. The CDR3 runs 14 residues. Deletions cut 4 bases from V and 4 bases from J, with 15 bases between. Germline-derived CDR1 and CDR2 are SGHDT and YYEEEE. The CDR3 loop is CASSPSLPDYEQYF. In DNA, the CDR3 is TGTGCCAGCAGCCCCTCCCTCCCAGATTACGAGCAGTACTTC.

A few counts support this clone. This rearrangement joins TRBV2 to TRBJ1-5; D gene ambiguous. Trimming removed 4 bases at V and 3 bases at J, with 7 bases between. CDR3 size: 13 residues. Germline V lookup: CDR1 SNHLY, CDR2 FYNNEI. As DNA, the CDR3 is TGTGCCAGCAGTGTAGGACTCAATCAGCCCCAGCATTTT. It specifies CASSVGLNQPQHF.